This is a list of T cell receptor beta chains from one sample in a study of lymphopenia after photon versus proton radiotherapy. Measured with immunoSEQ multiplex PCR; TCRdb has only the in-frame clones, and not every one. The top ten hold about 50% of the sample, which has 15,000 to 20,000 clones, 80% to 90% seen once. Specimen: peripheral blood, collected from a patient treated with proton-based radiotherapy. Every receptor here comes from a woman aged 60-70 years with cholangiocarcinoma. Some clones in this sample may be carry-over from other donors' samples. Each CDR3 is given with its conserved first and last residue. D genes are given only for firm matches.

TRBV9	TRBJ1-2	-	CASSTGPLGYTF	TGTGCCAGCAGCACCGGGCCCCTAGGCTACACCTTC
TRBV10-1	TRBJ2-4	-	CASSESPALAKNIQYF	TGCGCCAGCAGTGAAAGTCCAGCTCTAGCCAAAAACATTCAGTACTTC
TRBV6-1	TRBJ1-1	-	CASSRQGPTEAFF	TGTGCCAGCAGTCGGCAGGGACCCACTGAAGCTTTCTTT
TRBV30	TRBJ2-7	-	CAWTGTLDEQYF	TGTGCCTGGACCGGGACTCTCGACGAGCAGTACTTC
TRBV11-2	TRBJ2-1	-	CASSLEDFGGHPGNEQFF	TGTGCCAGCAGCTTAGAGGATTTTGGGGGACACCCGGGGAATGAGCAGTTCTTC
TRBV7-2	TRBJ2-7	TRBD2	CASSWGLAGGPGYEQYF	TGTGCCAGCAGCTGGGGACTAGCGGGAGGGCCTGGTTACGAGCAGTACTTC
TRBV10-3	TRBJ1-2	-	CAISESGQYGYTF	TGTGCCATCAGTGAGTCTGGGCAGTATGGCTACACCTTC
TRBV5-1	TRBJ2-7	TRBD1	CASSSRSRDRGSYEQYF	TGCGCCAGCAGCTCCCGGAGCCGGGACAGGGGGTCGTACGAGCAGTACTTC
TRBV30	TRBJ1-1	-	CAWTRDYNTEAFF	TGTGCCTGGACCCGGGACTACAACACTGAAGCTTTCTTT
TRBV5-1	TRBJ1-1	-	CASRASDGNTEAFF	TGCGCCAGCAGAGCCTCAGACGGAAACACTGAAGCTTTCTTT
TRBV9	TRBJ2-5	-	CASSPRGGLPPQETQYF	TGTGCCAGCAGCCCGAGAGGTGGGTTACCTCCACAAGAGACCCAGTACTTC